The 30 T cell receptor beta chains reported below all come from one sample, sequenced in a study of cytomegalovirus exposure and HLA in healthy donors. PCR amplification relied on 60 Vbeta primers (plus 13 Jbeta primers). TCRdb's table, derived via immunoSEQ multiplex PCR, lists solely in-frame clones and lacks some. The sample has about 130,000 clones, 74% seen once. The sample taken for sequencing was PBMCs. Source of these receptors: a man between 35 and 55 years old in good health and CMV-seropositive.

V usage is TRBV28 and J usage is TRBJ2-3, with 9 bases aligning to TRBD1. CDR1 and CDR2 (germline): MDHEN, SYDVKM. The CDR3 runs to 17 residues. V lost 5 bases to trimming and J lost 6 bases; unmatched junction nucleotides: 15. Written as DNA, the CDR3 is TGTGCCAGCAGTCTACTACCTCGGACAGGGGTGGGCGATACGCAGTATTTT. Amino acids: CASSLLPRTGVGDTQYF.

With regard to this clone: An end of the junction does not agree with germline; a read error may underlie this. The genes are TRBV6-5 and TRBJ1-6; D unresolved. From germline, CDR1 is MNHEY and CDR2 SVGAGI. The length of the CDR3 is 12 residues. In nucleotides, the CDR3 is TGTGCCAGCGGATGGGCCAATTCACCCCCCCACTTT. It translates to CASGWANSPPHF.

The chain carries TRBV28 and TRBJ1-5; a weak D match, TRBD1 (5 bases). V lost 7 bases, J lost 1 base, and 8 bases lay in between. CDR3 length equals 13 residues. From germline, CDR1 is MDHEN and CDR2 SYDVKM. In DNA, the CDR3 is TGTGCCAGCACCCGACAGAGCAATCAGCCCCAGCATTTT. Amino acid sequence: CASTRQSNQPQHF.

This clone occurred once. The chain uses TRBV29-1 and TRBJ2-7, with 11 nucleotides matching TRBD1. This CDR3 is built from 16 residues. CDR1 is SQVTM and CDR2 is ANQGSEA in the germline V gene. Trimming cost V 6 bases and J 0 bases; bases outside gene matches: 10. DNA for the CDR3: TGCAGCGTGACGGACAGGGGGCATATTACCTCCTACGAGCAGTACTTC. It is translated as CSVTDRGHITSYEQYF.

This clone has just one count. CDR3 sequence: CASSLTDLPTDTQYF. The CDR3 DNA sequence: TGTGCCAGCAGCTTGACAGATCTCCCCACAGATACGCAGTATTTT. The V call is TRBV5-4, the J call TRBJ2-3; D is ambiguous. V lost 1 base and J lost 2, with 11 bases in between. CDR3 length: 15 residues. Germline assignment: CDR1 SGHNT and CDR2 YYREEE (reference sequence).

The V gene is TRBV19, the J gene TRBJ1-2, with 8 bases fitting TRBD1. Germline V CDR1 and CDR2: LNHDA, SQIVND (reference sequence). V lost 1 base and J lost 6; bases outside the gene matches: 22. This CDR3 has 20 amino acids. The CDR3 nucleotides are TGTGCCAGTAGTATAGTCCAACACTTTTCCCCGACAGGGGCCCAGGATGGCTACACCTTC. Protein sequence: CASSIVQHFSPTGAQDGYTF.

This chain links TRBV27 with TRBJ2-4; the match to TRBD2 covers 7 bases. CDR1 MNHEY and CDR2 SMNVEV come from the germline V gene (reference sequence). The CDR3 has 15 amino acids. After removal of 3 bases from V and 8 bases from J, the junction contained 10 bases not matched to a gene. CDR3 protein: CASSLAAGRVHIQYF. The CDR3 DNA is TGTGCCAGCAGTTTGGCAGCGGGGAGGGTTCACATTCAGTACTTC.

This clone came up once. The rearrangement links TRBV27 to TRBJ1-4; D is perhaps TRBD1 (6 bases). The CDR3 runs to 18 residues. Trimming stripped 0 bases from V and 4 bases from J, with 18 bases between. Germline-derived CDR1 and CDR2 are MNHEY and SMNVEV (reference sequence). The CDR3 loop reads CASSLSYPRQEINEKLFF. The CDR3, as DNA: TGTGCCAGCAGTTTATCCTACCCCCGACAGGAGATTAATGAAAAACTGTTTTTT.

The DNA for the CDR3 is TGCGCCAGCAGCCAAGATGCCAGGGTGGCCACTGAAGCTTTCTTT. Protein sequence: CASSQDARVATEAFF. This chain joins TRBV4-3 and TRBJ1-1, with a possible D match to TRBD1 (5 bases). Per germline, CDR1 LGHNA and CDR2 YSLEER. Trimming took 0 bases from V and 4 from J, leaving 12 bases between them. The CDR3 covers 15 residues.

CDR3 DNA sequence: TGTGCCACCCCCCTCCGAGACAGAAGAGTTGCAACTAATGAAAAACTGTTTTTT. Protein sequence: CATPLRDRRVATNEKLFF. The V and J genes are TRBV21-1 and TRBJ1-4; TRBD1 was called by the table and not checked on the DNA. TRBV21-1 is tagged as a pseudogene. This CDR3 region has 18 residues.

DNA of the CDR3: TGTGCCAGCAGCCAGGACAGGGGGGGGAGGGAGCAGTACTTC. Its protein is CASSQDRGGREQYF. The chain links TRBV7-2 to TRBJ2-7; 10 nucleotides align to TRBD1. The germline CDR1 and CDR2 sequences are SGHTA and FQGNSA. Trimming at V came to 5 bases and at J to 7 bases, leaving 8 bases not matched to a gene. This CDR3 is 14 amino acids long.

This clone was seen just once. The chain employs TRBV11-2 and TRBJ2-1; TRBD2 aligns across 10 bases. CDR3 length equals 16 residues. Germline loops: CDR1 SGHAT, CDR2 FQNNGV. With V trimmed by 2 bases and J by 4 bases, 5 bases remained unmatched. This CDR3 is CASSLQGLANYNEQFF. For the CDR3, the DNA is TGTGCCAGCAGCTTACAGGGACTAGCGAATTACAATGAGCAGTTCTTC.

In its sample, this clone is medium-sized (0.01 to 0.1%). The chain couples TRBV4-3 to TRBJ1-5, with a possible D match to TRBD1 (5 bases). Trimming removed 0 bases at V and 6 bases at J, with 15 bases between. There are 16 residues in the CDR3. Germline CDR1 and CDR2: LGHNA and YSLEER. The CDR3 loop reads CASSQEIGDGGQPQHF. The CDR3 DNA sequence: TGCGCCAGCAGCCAAGAGATCGGGGACGGGGGTCAGCCCCAGCATTTT.

The chain joins TRBV9 to TRBJ1-3; maybe TRBD1 (6 bases). The CDR3 extends over 17 amino acids. Deletions cut 3 bases from V and 1 base from J, with 17 bases between. The germline V gene encodes CDR1 SGDLS and CDR2 YYNGEE. In nucleotides, the CDR3 is TGTGCCAGCAGCGACCCCCCCGGGACAACATCTGGAAACACCATATATTTT. Its protein is CASSDPPGTTSGNTIYF.

This clone was detected many times. The J gene is TRBJ2-7, the V gene TRBV11-3, with D unclear. The CDR3 is made up of 15 amino acids. The germline V and J ends were trimmed by 1 base and 0 bases, with 10 bases remaining between them. Per germline, CDR1 SGHNT and CDR2 YENEEA. The CDR3 DNA reads TGTGCCAGCAGCTTAGGTGGAGAGAGCTCCTACGAGCAGTACTTC. Amino acid sequence: CASSLGGESSYEQYF.

The chain employs TRBV7-9 and TRBJ2-6, with D uncertain. Germline CDR1 reads SEHNR; CDR2 reads FQNEAQ (reference sequence). V lost 7 bases to trimming and J lost 3 bases, with 13 bases between them. The CDR3 is 15 residues long. This chain's CDR3 is CASIPGEVGANVLTF. CDR3 sequence (DNA): TGTGCCAGCATCCCTGGAGAAGTTGGGGCCAACGTCCTGACTTTC.

This sequence joins TRBV5-6 and TRBJ1-2; 9 nucleotides match TRBD1. Germline values: CDR1 SGHDT, CDR2 YYEEEE. Trimming took 4 bases from V and 3 from J; bases not matched to a gene: 7. The CDR3 covers 15 residues. CDR3 loop: CASSPLDRGDYGYTF. The CDR3 DNA reads TGTGCCAGCAGCCCTCTAGACAGGGGGGACTATGGCTACACCTTC.

The chain employs TRBV25-1 and TRBJ1-1; 7 bases fit TRBD1. Per the germline V gene, CDR1 is MGHDK and CDR2 is SYGVNS. Germline trimming cut 4 bases from V and 4 bases from J; bases unmatched to any gene: 0. The length of the CDR3 is 12 residues. The CDR3: CASSGDSTEAFF. CDR3 sequence (DNA): TGTGCCAGCAGTGGGGACAGCACTGAAGCTTTCTTT.

This chain joins TRBV5-4 and TRBJ2-2, with D possibly matching TRBD2 (5 bases). The V gene lost 0 bases and the J gene lost 6 bases, with 15 bases spanning the gap. The CDR3 totals 16 residues. Germline V gene sequence: CDR1 SGHNT, CDR2 YYREEE (reference sequence). The CDR3 here is CASSLGTPYGAGELFF. The CDR3 region has the DNA TGTGCCAGCAGCTTGGGGACGCCTTACGGGGCCGGGGAGCTGTTTTTT.

The chain links TRBV2 to TRBJ2-5; the match to TRBD2 covers 11 bases. V dropped 7 bases and J dropped 5; count of bases not matched to a gene: 15. This CDR3 is 17 amino acids long. Germline CDR1 reads SNHLY; CDR2 reads FYNNEI. The DNA of the CDR3 is TGTGCCAGCACCCCTGGGAGTAGCGGGAGGGTAGGGGAGACCCAGTACTTC. Translating gives CASTPGSSGRVGETQYF.

This clone was found once. The J gene is TRBJ1-1, the V gene TRBV6-1, with 8 bases matching TRBD1. J gave up 0 bases and V 0 bases, and 3 bases lay outside the gene matches. Germline V gene lookup returns CDR1 MNHNS and CDR2 SASEGT. This CDR3 has 16 residues. The CDR3 reads CASSEAGTGLNTEAFF. CDR3 bases: TGTGCCAGCAGTGAAGCGGGGACAGGCCTGAACACTGAAGCTTTCTTT.

As to this clone: A read error may account for a junction end that differs from germline. The CDR3 spells CASSLADRGSHEQYF. CDR3 in DNA: TGTGCCAGCAGCTTAGCGGACAGGGGCTCCCACGAGCAGTACTTC. This chain uses TRBV7-9 with TRBJ2-7; 9 nucleotides agree with TRBD1. CDR1 and CDR2 (germline): SEHNR, FQNEAQ (reference sequence). This CDR3 region has 15 residues.

The chain joins TRBV5-6 to TRBJ2-7, with TRBD1 identical over 8 bases. Looked up from germline, CDR1 is SGHDT and CDR2 is YYEEEE. The J segment lost 6 bases and the V segment lost 2 bases, leaving 7 bases of the junction unmatched. This CDR3 comprises 14 residues. The CDR3 sequence is CASSFDRGTREQYF. CDR3 sequence (DNA): TGTGCCAGCAGCTTTGACAGGGGAACCCGCGAGCAGTACTTC.

This rearrangement joins TRBV14 to TRBJ2-7; 11 nucleotides align to TRBD2. J was trimmed by 0 bases and V by 4 bases; bases with no gene match: 5. Germline CDR1 reads SGHDN; CDR2 reads FVKESK. This CDR3 contains 16 residues. The CDR3 DNA reads TGTGCCAGCAGCCCCCGGACTAGCGGGTTCTCCTACGAGCAGTACTTC. Protein: CASSPRTSGFSYEQYF.

This clone was detected once. V and J are TRBV19 and TRBJ2-3, with D possibly TRBD2 on 6 matching bases. This CDR3 region has 16 residues. The germline V and J ends were trimmed by 7 bases and 2 bases, with 19 bases remaining between them. Per the germline V gene, CDR1 is LNHDA and CDR2 is SQIVND (reference sequence). As DNA, the CDR3 is TGTGCCAGTAAGCCCCCCGCGGGCGGGAACACAGATACGCAGTATTTT. As protein: CASKPPAGGNTDTQYF.

This clone was seen more than once but under ten times. The rearrangement links TRBV25-1 to TRBJ2-1; 12 bases are shared with TRBD1. The germline V gene encodes CDR1 MGHDK and CDR2 SYGVNS. Unmatched junction bases numbered 5, after V lost 4 bases and J lost 10 bases. The CDR3 consists of 14 residues. This CDR3 reads CASSGGQGAREQFF. The CDR3 DNA follows: TGTGCCAGCAGTGGGGGACAGGGGGCGCGGGAGCAGTTCTTC.

This chain links TRBV27 with TRBJ2-1, with D tentatively TRBD2 (6 bases). Germline V CDR1 and CDR2: MNHEY, SMNVEV (reference sequence). The CDR3 is 17 amino acids. Trimming removed 6 bases from V and 3 bases from J, with 21 bases in between. Written as DNA, the CDR3 is TGTGCCAGCAGCCCTCAGTTCCTTACGGGAGTCTACAATGAGCAGTTCTTC. It specifies CASSPQFLTGVYNEQFF.

The chain joins TRBV11-2 to TRBJ2-4, with 9 positions matching TRBD1. CDR1 is SGHAT, CDR2 FQNNGV, per germline. With 5 bases clipped from V and 0 bases from J, the junction kept 14 bases outside the gene matches. The CDR3 runs 19 residues. The CDR3: CASSLSPGTGSLAKNIQYF. The CDR3 DNA reads TGTGCCAGCAGCCTTAGTCCCGGGACAGGGAGCTTAGCCAAAAACATTCAGTACTTC.

The chain carries TRBV5-4 and TRBJ2-1, with D possibly TRBD1 on 6 matching bases. The germline gives CDR1 SGHNT, CDR2 YYREEE (reference sequence). V lost 3 bases to trimming and J lost 5 bases, with 30 bases between them. This CDR3 has 20 amino acids. In DNA, the CDR3 is TGTGCCAGCAGCTACCCGGACAGCCCCGAGCTAGGGTGGTATAACAATGAGCAGTTCTTC. Protein sequence: CASSYPDSPELGWYNNEQFF. Filled out from reference TRBV5-4 and TRBJ2-1, the complete variable domain reads ETGVTQSPTHLIKTRGQQVTLRCSSQSGHNTVSWYQQALGQGPQFIFQYYREEENGRGNFPPRFSGLQFPNYSSELNVNALELDDSALYLCASSYPDSPELGWYNNEQFFGPGTRLTVL.

The chain joins TRBV5-6 to TRBJ2-7; TRBD1 might be the D (6 bases). V was trimmed by 0 bases and J by 6 bases, leaving 13 bases between them. Germline V gene lookup returns CDR1 SGHDT and CDR2 YYEEEE. The CDR3 is 14 amino acids. For the CDR3, the DNA is TGTGCCAGCAGCTTGGGGGTCAGGGGTGCCGAGCAGTACTTC. It yields the protein CASSLGVRGAEQYF.